A single sample is the source of the 5 T cell receptor beta chains below, sequenced in a study of T cells after yellow fever vaccination. TCRdb re-derived calls from the 5' RACE reads in MiXCR, one entry per CDR3 protein. The profile shows fewer than 400,000 distinct CDR3 sequences, over 5% of them singletons. The sequencing used PBMCs, collected 5 days after the yellow fever booster vaccination. These receptors came from a man aged 25 to 45 who received the YFV17D yellow fever vaccine.

The gene calls are TRBV5-6 and TRBJ2-5; 7 nucleotides align to TRBD2. The CDR3 spans 14 residues. V lost 6 bases, J lost 4 bases, and 9 bases stayed unmatched. The germline V gene encodes CDR1 SGHDT and CDR2 YYEEEE. The CDR3 DNA is TGTGCCAGCACCCTACTAACTAGCGTAGAGACCCAGTACTTC. It yields the protein CASTLLTSVETQYF.

This sequence joins TRBV18 and TRBJ2-5; tentative D call: TRBD1 (5 bases). The germline CDR1 and CDR2 sequences are KGHSH and LQKENI. The CDR3 contains 15 residues. Trimming took 3 bases from V and 5 from J, leaving 16 bases between them. This CDR3 is CASSPGLGESETQYF. The CDR3, as DNA: TGTGCCAGCTCACCTGGCCTAGGGGAATCGGAGACCCAGTACTTC.

The chain links TRBV20-1 to TRBJ2-1; 8 bases map to TRBD2. Looked up from germline, CDR1 is DFQATT and CDR2 is SNEGSKA (reference sequence). With 7 bases clipped from V and 6 bases from J, the junction kept 11 bases outside the gene matches. The CDR3 is 14 residues long. CDR3 amino acids: CSVTHGTSSNEQFF. CDR3 bases: TGCAGTGTTACACACGGGACTAGTAGCAATGAGCAGTTCTTC.

The V and J genes are TRBV12-3 or TRBV12-4 and TRBJ2-3; the match to TRBD2 covers 7 bases. After removal of 6 bases from V and 6 bases from J, the junction contained 12 bases not matched to a gene. This CDR3 has 15 residues. The CDR3 sequence: CASSLKSTSLDTQYF. CDR3 bases: TGTGCCAGCAGCCTAAAGTCGACTAGCTTGGATACGCAGTATTTT.

The chain uses TRBV30 and TRBJ2-7; D is uncertain. This CDR3 spans 13 amino acids. Germline V gene data show CDR1 as GTSNPN and CDR2 as SVGIG (reference sequence). With 0 bases removed from V and 5 bases from J, the gap between germline ends came to 11 bases. The CDR3 DNA sequence: TGTGCCTGGAGTGTACAAAGTAGAGACGAGCAGTACTTC. It specifies CAWSVQSRDEQYF.